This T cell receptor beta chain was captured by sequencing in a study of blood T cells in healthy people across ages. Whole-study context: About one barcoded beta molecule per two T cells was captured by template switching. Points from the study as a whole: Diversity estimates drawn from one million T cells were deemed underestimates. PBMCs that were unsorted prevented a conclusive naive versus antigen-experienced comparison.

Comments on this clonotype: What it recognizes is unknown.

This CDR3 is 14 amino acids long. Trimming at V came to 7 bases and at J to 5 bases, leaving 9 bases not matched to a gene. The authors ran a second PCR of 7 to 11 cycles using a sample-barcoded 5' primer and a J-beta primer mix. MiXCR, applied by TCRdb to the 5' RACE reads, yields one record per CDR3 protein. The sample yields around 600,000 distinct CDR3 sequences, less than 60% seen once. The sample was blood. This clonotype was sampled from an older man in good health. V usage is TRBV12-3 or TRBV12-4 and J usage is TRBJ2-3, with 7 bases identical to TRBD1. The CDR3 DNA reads TGTGCCAGCACTTTTGACAGGGCCGGAGATACGCAGTATTTT. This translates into CASTFDRAGDTQYF.